The next 28 T cell receptor beta chains were all read from a single sample in a study of cytomegalovirus exposure and HLA in healthy donors (TCRdb year 2017). Libraries were constructed by the immunoSEQ multiplex PCR assay. A mixture of 60 forward primers for TCR Vbeta segments and 13 reverse primers for TCR Jbeta segments was used in the multiplex PCR. Drawn from immuneACCESS, this table holds only the in-frame rearrangements with V and J called that TCRdb kept. Clones are partly lost; checked studies trace under half to an unresolved V gene and leave the rest unexplained. Here the sample has 200,000 to 250,000 clones; about 70% occur a single time. 1.8% of the sample lies in the top ten. Sequencing was carried out using PBMCs. The origin of the receptors is a woman in her thirties in good health and CMV-seronegative.

The V and J genes are TRBV5-5 and TRBJ2-2; 13 positions agree with TRBD2. J lost 4 bases, V lost 4 bases, and 7 bases had no gene match. Germline loops: CDR1 SGHKS, CDR2 YYEKEE (reference sequence). The CDR3 totals 17 residues. The chain's CDR3 is CASSPGTSGISTGELFF. Here the CDR3 DNA reads TGTGCCAGCAGCCCCGGGACTAGCGGGATTTCCACCGGGGAGCTGTTTTTT.

This clone was seen more than once but under ten times. V is TRBV27 and J is TRBJ2-7, with D possibly matching TRBD1 (5 bases). Trimming shortened V by 6 bases and J by 0 bases, and 12 bases separated the two germline ends. Germline values: CDR1 MNHEY, CDR2 SMNVEV (reference sequence). This CDR3 region has 14 residues. The DNA of the CDR3 is TGTGCCAGCAGAGGGGCAGCGTCCTCCTACGAGCAGTACTTC. It specifies CASRGAASSYEQYF.

A remark on this clone: Mismatch with germline at one junction end may stem from a read error. J is TRBJ2-5 and V is TRBV18; D might be TRBD2 (6 bases). The assigned J gene may be wrong: the sequence end matches TRBJ2-7 better. Germline V CDR1 and CDR2: KGHSH, LQKENI. This CDR3 has 17 residues. CDR3: CVSSPPRRGELSHEQYF. CDR3 in DNA: TGTGTCAGCTCACCACCCCGGAGGGGCGAATTATCCCACGAGCAGTACTTC.

The chain carries TRBV6-1 and TRBJ1-1, with D tentatively TRBD1 (5 bases). V was cut by 8 bases and J by 7 bases, with 11 bases left in between. Germline V gene data show CDR1 as MNHNS and CDR2 as SASEGT. The CDR3 covers 11 residues. The CDR3 loop is CASVGVHEAFF. In nucleotides, the CDR3 is TGTGCCAGCGTAGGGGTCCATGAAGCTTTCTTT.

This clone was counted many times. J is TRBJ1-1 and V is TRBV7-9, with D maybe TRBD1 (5 bases). Germline values: CDR1 SEHNR, CDR2 FQNEAQ (reference sequence). This CDR3 comprises 16 residues. V shed 7 bases and J shed 0 bases, with 18 bases lying between them. CDR3 amino acids: CASTEARVSVNTEAFF. The CDR3 DNA follows: TGTGCCAGCACCGAAGCCAGGGTATCAGTGAACACTGAAGCTTTCTTT.

The rearrangement uses TRBV15 and TRBJ1-2; the D is unclear. V lost 0 bases to trimming and J lost 8 bases, with 22 bases between them. This CDR3 is 17 amino acids long. Germline V gene sequence: CDR1 LNHNV, CDR2 YYDKDF (reference sequence). CDR3 loop: CATSRDRYAAEFGGYTF. The CDR3 nucleotides are TGTGCCACCAGCAGAGATAGGTACGCCGCGGAATTCGGCGGCTACACCTTC.

The J gene is TRBJ2-5, the V gene TRBV6-6, with TRBD1 as a possible D gene (6 bases). CDR1 MNHNY and CDR2 SVGAGI come from the germline V gene (reference sequence). V lost 6 bases and J lost 9, with 14 bases in between. This CDR3 has 12 residues. This CDR3 is CASSATGSPQYF. CDR3 sequence (DNA): TGTGCCAGCAGCGCTACAGGGAGTCCCCAGTACTTC.

Notes on this clone: Other DNA variants within this sample encode the same CDR3. The rearrangement links TRBV5-1 to TRBJ2-1; TRBD2 matches at 14 bases. Trimming took 2 bases from V and 6 from J; bases not matched to a gene: 4. Germline CDR1 SGHRS, CDR2 YFSETQ. The length of the CDR3 is 16 residues. The CDR3 reads CASSFGGTSGGNEQFF. The CDR3 nucleotides read TGCGCCAGCAGCTTTGGCGGGACTAGCGGGGGCAATGAGCAGTTCTTC.

This clone appeared a single time. The chain has TRBV11-3 and TRBJ2-1, with 11 bases aligning to TRBD2. This CDR3 spans 15 amino acids. The junction had 7 bases not matched to a gene; V was cut back by 2 bases and J by 10 bases. Germline V gene data show CDR1 as SGHNT and CDR2 as YENEEA. For the CDR3, the DNA is TGTGCCAGCAGCTTATTAGCGGGGGGGTGGCAGGAGCAGTTCTTC. This codes for CASSLLAGGWQEQFF.

This clone was recorded many times. Other DNA variants within this sample encode the same CDR3. V gene TRBV29-1 combines with J gene TRBJ1-1, with D hard to call. Trimming cost V 7 bases and J 0 bases, with 9 bases left between them. The CDR3 contains 12 residues. Germline lookup yields CDR1 SQVTM and CDR2 ANQGSEA. The CDR3 DNA is TGCAGCGAGCGAGCTATGAACACTGAAGCTTTCTTT. Translating gives CSERAMNTEAFF.

The chain recombines TRBV6-5 with TRBJ1-2; TRBD1 matches 7 bases. CDR1 is MNHEY and CDR2 is SVGAGI in the germline V gene. V gave up 11 bases and J gave up 6 bases; unmatched junction bases: 12. The CDR3 sequence is 13 residues long. This CDR3 reads CASTWDSKNGYTF. CDR3 nucleotide sequence: TGTGCCTCGACCTGGGACAGTAAGAATGGCTACACCTTC.

The chain recombines TRBV11-2 with TRBJ2-7, with 7 bases fitting TRBD1. Germline loops: CDR1 SGHAT, CDR2 FQNNGV. This CDR3 has 15 residues. J gave up 4 bases and V 5 bases, and 11 bases lay outside the gene matches. The CDR3 spells CASSTLQGLSYEQYF. CDR3 coding DNA: TGTGCCAGCAGCACACTACAGGGGTTAAGTTACGAGCAGTACTTC.

The chain recombines TRBV19 with TRBJ2-3, with D possibly TRBD2 on 5 matching bases. V dropped 1 base and J dropped 4 bases, with 18 bases sitting between them. There are 17 residues in the CDR3. Germline lookup yields CDR1 LNHDA and CDR2 SQIVND (reference sequence). CDR3 sequence: CASSIAPGKGGSDTQYF. The CDR3, as DNA: TGTGCCAGTAGTATAGCCCCCGGGAAGGGCGGTTCAGATACGCAGTATTTT.

In this sample, this clone turned up a few times. The chain uses TRBV10-3 and TRBJ2-1; a weak D match, TRBD1 (6 bases). V was clipped by 4 bases and J by 12 bases, with 13 bases between them. The germline gives CDR1 ENHRY, CDR2 SYGVKD. The CDR3 runs to 12 residues. The CDR3 region has the DNA TGTGCCATCAGTGGCCAGGACAGAATGCAGTTCTTC. As protein: CAISGQDRMQFF.

This rearrangement joins TRBV6-5 to TRBJ1-1; D uncertain. The CDR3 contains 13 residues. Germline V lookup: CDR1 MNHEY, CDR2 SVGAGI. Trimming cost V 5 bases and J 1 base, with 8 bases left between them. In DNA form, the CDR3 reads TGTGCCAGCAGTGGACGGGGGAACACTGAAGCTTTCTTT. Translation gives CASSGRGNTEAFF.

This chain uses TRBV4-3 with TRBJ1-1; 8 positions match TRBD1. Germline CDR1 and CDR2: LGHNA and YSLEER. The CDR3 totals 16 residues. Trimming cost V 0 bases and J 5 bases; bases outside gene matches: 8. The CDR3 nucleotides are TGCGCCAGCAGCCAAGAACAGGGGGGTTTGGGGACTGAAGCTTTCTTT. Amino acid sequence: CASSQEQGGLGTEAFF.

The chain couples TRBV5-6 to TRBJ2-1; no reliable D call. This CDR3 spans 14 amino acids. Between the trimmed V and J ends, which lost 3 bases and 4 bases, there was a span of 11 bases. Germline V gives CDR1 SGHDT, CDR2 YYEEEE. For the CDR3, the DNA is TGTGCCAGCAGCTCCGTTTCTAGGTACAATGAGCAGTTCTTC. Protein sequence: CASSSVSRYNEQFF. The variable domain in full, with the rest retrieved from reference TRBV5-6 and TRBJ2-1, is DAGVTQSPTHLIKTRGQQVTLRCSPKSGHDTVSWYQQALGQGPQFIFQYYEEEERQRGNFPDRFSGHQFPNYSSELNVNALLLGDSALYLCASSSVSRYNEQFFGPGTRLTVL.

The V gene is TRBV5-4, the J gene TRBJ2-1, with 10 bases that match TRBD2. After removal of 0 bases from V and 4 bases from J, the junction contained 4 bases not matched to a gene. Germline-derived CDR1 and CDR2 are SGHNT and YYREEE (reference sequence). The CDR3 sequence is 16 residues long. The CDR3 DNA reads TGTGCCAGCAGCTTGGAGGCTAGCGGGGGTTACAATGAGCAGTTCTTC. It is translated as CASSLEASGGYNEQFF.

The chain couples TRBV7-3 to TRBJ2-7; TRBD1 agrees at 10 bases. CDR3 length: 15 residues. The junction had 6 bases not matched to a gene; V was cut back by 5 bases and J by 2 bases. Germline V CDR1 and CDR2: SGHTA, FQGTGA. As DNA, the CDR3 is TGTGCCAGCAGCCGAGGGGGGACAGGGGCCTACGAGCAGTACTTC. This codes for CASSRGGTGAYEQYF.

The V call is TRBV19, the J call TRBJ2-1; maybe TRBD2 (5 bases). The germline V gene has CDR1 LNHDA and CDR2 SQIVND (reference sequence). This CDR3 has 14 residues. The germline V and J ends were trimmed by 2 bases and 6 bases, with 11 bases remaining between them. CDR3 sequence reads: CASSIRGPVNEQFF. The CDR3 DNA sequence: TGTGCCAGTAGTATACGCGGGCCGGTCAATGAGCAGTTCTTC.

This clone was detected only once. The chain is built from TRBV9 and TRBJ2-3; 10 bases map to TRBD2. CDR1 and CDR2 (germline): SGDLS, YYNGEE. The CDR3 is 15 amino acids. After removal of 3 bases from V and 3 bases from J, the junction contained 4 bases not matched to a gene. CDR3: CASSASGGGTDTQYF. The CDR3 DNA reads TGTGCCAGCAGCGCTAGCGGGGGAGGAACAGATACGCAGTATTTT.

The chain has TRBV6-7 and TRBJ2-5; D possibly corresponds to TRBD1 (5 bases). TRBV6-7 is an ORF, with its function uncertain. The CDR3 spans 15 residues. The V and J ends lost 6 bases and 5 bases respectively, with 19 bases between them. The CDR3, as DNA: TGTGCCAGCAGACCTCGACAGACGGTCCGCGAGACCCAGTACTTC. Translating it yields CASRPRQTVRETQYF.

The chain joins TRBV5-5 to TRBJ2-7; 7 positions agree with TRBD1. The CDR3 is 14 amino acids. CDR1 and CDR2 (germline): SGHKS, YYEKEE (reference sequence). After removal of 2 bases from V and 3 bases from J, the junction contained 5 bases not matched to a gene. The CDR3 here is CASSFRDSNYEQYF. CDR3 in DNA: TGTGCCAGCAGCTTCCGGGACAGCAACTACGAGCAGTACTTC.

The chain recombines TRBV6-5 with TRBJ2-1; D is perhaps TRBD1 (6 bases). V was cut by 2 bases and J by 3 bases, with 11 bases left in between. The germline V gene has CDR1 MNHEY and CDR2 SVGAGI. The CDR3 loop spans 15 amino acids. The CDR3 DNA reads TGTGCCAGCAGTTACATTACAGGGATCTACAATGAGCAGTTCTTC. The encoded protein is CASSYITGIYNEQFF.

This chain links TRBV6-5 with TRBJ1-5; D remains unclear. Germline V lookup: CDR1 MNHEY, CDR2 SVGAGI. Trimming took off 2 bases at V and 4 bases at J, with 6 bases between the two ends. CDR3 length: 13 amino acids. Written as DNA, the CDR3 is TGTGCCAGCAGTTACGGGCCTAATCAGCCCCAGCATTTT. This translates into CASSYGPNQPQHF.

A remark on this clone: Other DNA sequences within the sample encode an identical CDR3. The chain is built from TRBV6-1 and TRBJ1-6; 8 nucleotides align to TRBD1. The junction had 3 bases not matched to a gene; V was cut back by 1 base and J by 1 base. The V gene's germline CDR1 is MNHNS and CDR2 SASEGT. The length of the CDR3 is 17 residues. DNA for the CDR3: TGTGCCAGCAGTGAAGTTCAGGGGGCTTCCTATAATTCACCCCTCCACTTT. Amino acids: CASSEVQGASYNSPLHF.

This clone showed up just a few times. Other DNA sequences from this sample encode an identical CDR3 as well. The chain employs TRBV7-8 and TRBJ1-2, with D possibly TRBD1 on 6 matching bases. CDR1 and CDR2 from the germline V gene are SGHVS and FQNEAQ. The CDR3 spans 14 residues. V was shortened by 5 bases and J by 4 bases, with 14 bases between the two germline ends. CDR3 residues: CASSLTGQGYGYTF. The CDR3 DNA sequence: TGTGCCAGCAGCCTAACAGGGCAAGGCTATGGCTACACCTTC.

The chain has TRBV6-1 and TRBJ1-1, with D perhaps TRBD1 (5 bases). The length of the CDR3 is 14 residues. V lost 3 bases and J lost 3, with 11 bases in between. Germline CDR1 is MNHNS and CDR2 is SASEGT. Here the CDR3 DNA reads TGTGCCAGCAGTGACAGGGCATGGGACACTGAAGCTTTCTTT. It is translated as CASSDRAWDTEAFF.